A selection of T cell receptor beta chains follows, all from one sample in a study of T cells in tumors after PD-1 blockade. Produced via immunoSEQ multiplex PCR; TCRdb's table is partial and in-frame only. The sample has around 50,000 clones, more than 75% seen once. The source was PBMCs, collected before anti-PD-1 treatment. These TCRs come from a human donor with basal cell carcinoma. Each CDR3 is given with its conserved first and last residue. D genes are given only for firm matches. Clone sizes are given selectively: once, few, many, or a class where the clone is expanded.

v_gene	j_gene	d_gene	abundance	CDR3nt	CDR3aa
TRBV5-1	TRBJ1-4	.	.	TGCGCCAGCAGCTTGGTTCTTGTACTTGCCGGTGAAAAACTGTTTTTT	CASSLVLVLAGEKLFF
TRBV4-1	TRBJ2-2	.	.	TGCGCCAGCAGCCAAGAATGGGCCTTCACCGGGGAGCTGTTTTTT	CASSQEWAFTGELFF
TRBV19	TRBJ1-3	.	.	TGTGCCAGTGGTATCGAGGGACGAAGAGGAAACACCATATATTTT	CASGIEGRRGNTIYF
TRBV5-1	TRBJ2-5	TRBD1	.	TGCGCCAGCAGCTCAGTGGGACAGAAACAAGAGACCCAGTACTTC	CASSSVGQKQETQYF
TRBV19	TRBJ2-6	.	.	TGTGCCAGTAGGGGGGGGCCTTTTAGCTCTGGGGCCAACGTCCTGACTTTC	CASRGGPFSSGANVLTF
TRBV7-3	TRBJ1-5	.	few	TGTGCCAGCAGCTTAACGGGGGATCAGCCCCAGCATTTT	CASSLTGDQPQHF
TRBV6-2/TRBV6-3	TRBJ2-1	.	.	TGTGCCAGCAGTACCGCGGGGCCCTCCTACAATGAGCAGTTCTTC	CASSTAGPSYNEQFF
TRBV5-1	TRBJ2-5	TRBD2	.	TGCGCCAGCAAAAACCTAGCGGGGTCCGCCGGGGAGACCCAGTACTTC	CASKNLAGSAGETQYF
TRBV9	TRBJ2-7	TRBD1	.	TGTGCCAGCAGCGGCCTCGGGGACAGCGCCTACGAGCAGTACTTC	CASSGLGDSAYEQYF
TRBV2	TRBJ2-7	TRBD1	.	TGTGCCAGCAGGCGCGAAACCGGGACAGGGGGGTCGTGGCAGTACTTC	CASRRETGTGGSWQYF
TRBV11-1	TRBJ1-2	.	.	TGTGCCAGCAGCTTCGATGTCAGGGCACATGGCTACACCTTC	CASSFDVRAHGYTF
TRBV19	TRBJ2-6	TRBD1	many	TGTGCCAGTAGTCGGACAGGGAAAGGGTCTGGGGCCAACGTCCTGACTTTC	CASSRTGKGSGANVLTF
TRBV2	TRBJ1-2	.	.	TGTGCCAGCGGGCGCGGGAAGGAACAGGACGTTAACTATGGCTACACCTTC	CASGRGKEQDVNYGYTF
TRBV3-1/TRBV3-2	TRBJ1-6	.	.	TGTGCCAGCAGCCAGCGAAAGGGTGGGATCGTTGTCTATAATTCACCCCTCCACTTT	CASSQRKGGIVVYNSPLHF
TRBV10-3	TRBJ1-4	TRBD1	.	TGTGCCATCAGTGAGTCGGGGACAGGGGACTCTAATGAAAAACTGTTTTTT	CAISESGTGDSNEKLFF
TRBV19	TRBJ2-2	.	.	TGTGCCAGTAGTATAGGCTGGGTAGGGACCGGGGAGCTGTTTTTT	CASSIGWVGTGELFF
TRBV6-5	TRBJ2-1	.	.	TGTGCCAGCAGTTACTCGAGTGGCCAGGGTAAAGGTGAGCAGTTCTTC	CASSYSSGQGKGEQFF
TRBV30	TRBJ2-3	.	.	TGTGCCTGGAGTGTTTCCCAGCGTGCAGATACGCAGTATTTT	CAWSVSQRADTQYF
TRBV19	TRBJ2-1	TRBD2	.	TGTGCCAGTAGTATAGGGACTAGCGGGTCCGGTGAGCAGTTCTTC	CASSIGTSGSGEQFF
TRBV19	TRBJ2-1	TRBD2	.	TGTGCCAGCAACCCTAGCGGGAGGCCGAATGAGCAGTTCTTC	CASNPSGRPNEQFF
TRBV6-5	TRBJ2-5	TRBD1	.	TGTGCCAGCGGGAGAGGACAGGGGGCCGAGACCCAGTACTTC	CASGRGQGAETQYF
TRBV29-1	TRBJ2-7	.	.	TGCAGCGTTGCGCCAGGGAGCTACGAGCAGTACTTC	CSVAPGSYEQYF
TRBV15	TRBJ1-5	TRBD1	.	TGTGCCACCAGCAGAGGGACAGGGACGAAACAGCCCCAGCATTTT	CATSRGTGTKQPQHF
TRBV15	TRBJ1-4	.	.	TGTGCCACATCAGGGGACGAGGGTGAAAAACTGTTTTTT	CATSGDEGEKLFF
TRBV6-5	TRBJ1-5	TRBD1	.	TGTGCCAGCAGGACAGGGAGGCAGCCCCAGCATTTT	CASRTGRQPQHF
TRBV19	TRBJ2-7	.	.	TGTGCCAGTAGTATGGCAGGGACGGCCTCCTACGAGCAGTACTTC	CASSMAGTASYEQYF
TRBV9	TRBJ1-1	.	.	TGTGCCAGCAGCCCAGAGGACACTGAAGCTTTCTTT	CASSPEDTEAFF
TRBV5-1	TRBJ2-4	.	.	TGCGCCAGCACATTGGCAGAACCCGTAGCCAAAAACATTCAGTACTTC	CASTLAEPVAKNIQYF
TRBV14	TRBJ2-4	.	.	TGTGCCAGCAGCCAAGGTACAGGGTCCCAAAACATTCAGTACTTC	CASSQGTGSQNIQYF
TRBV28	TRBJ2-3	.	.	TGTGCCAGCAGTCCAGGGGGCACAGATACGCAGTATTTT	CASSPGGTDTQYF
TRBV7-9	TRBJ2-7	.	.	TGTGCCAGCACCATGGGCGGATCAAACTACGAGCAGTACTTC	CASTMGGSNYEQYF
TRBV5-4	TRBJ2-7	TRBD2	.	TGTGCCAGCAGCCCAGCCGGGACTAGCTCCTACGAGCAGTACTTC	CASSPAGTSSYEQYF
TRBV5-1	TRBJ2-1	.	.	TGCGCCAGCGGGCAAAGTAGCTTCGATGAGCAGTTCTTC	CASGQSSFDEQFF
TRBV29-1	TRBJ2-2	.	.	TGCAGCGTTGAAGGCGGATTCCCCGGGGAGCTGTTTTTT	CSVEGGFPGELFF
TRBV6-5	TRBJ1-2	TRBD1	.	TGTGCCAGCAGGGACCCGGGACAGGGCCACTATGGCTACACCTTC	CASRDPGQGHYGYTF
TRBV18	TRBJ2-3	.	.	TGTGCCAGCTCACCACCGGAAGGGACCACTAGCACAGATACGCAGTATTTT	CASSPPEGTTSTDTQYF
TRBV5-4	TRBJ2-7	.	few	TGTGCCAGCAGCCGCCCGGAGTCCCGTGAGCAGTACTTC	CASSRPESREQYF
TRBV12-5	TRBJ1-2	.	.	TGTGCTAGTGGTTTGGTAGTATCGGCAGACGTGTATGGCTACACCTTC	CASGLVVSADVYGYTF
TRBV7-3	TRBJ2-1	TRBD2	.	TGTGCCAGCAGCCTCTACCGGGAGGGCCGCTACAATGAGCAGTTCTTC	CASSLYREGRYNEQFF
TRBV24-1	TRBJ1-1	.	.	TGTGCCACCAGTGATTTTGAAGGGAGAGAAATGAACACTGAAGCTTTCTTT	CATSDFEGREMNTEAFF
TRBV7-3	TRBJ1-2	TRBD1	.	TGTGCCAGCAGCTTAAGAGGATCGGGGACAGGGGATTATGGCTACACCTTC	CASSLRGSGTGDYGYTF
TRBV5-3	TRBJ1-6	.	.	TGTGCCAGAAGCTCAGCGTCTAATTCACCCCTCCACTTT	CARSSASNSPLHF
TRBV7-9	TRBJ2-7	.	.	TGTGCCAGCAGCTCCGGCCCCCGCAGGCAAAACGAGCAGTACTTC	CASSSGPRRQNEQYF
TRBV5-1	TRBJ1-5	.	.	TGCGCCAGCAGCTTGGCACCGGGGAATCAGCCCCAGCATTTT	CASSLAPGNQPQHF
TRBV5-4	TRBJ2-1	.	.	TGTGCCAGCAGCTCGGGCTCCTACAATGAGCAGTTCTTC	CASSSGSYNEQFF
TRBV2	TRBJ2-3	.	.	TGTGCCAGCAGTGAGGGTTTCTCCACAGATACGCAGTATTTT	CASSEGFSTDTQYF
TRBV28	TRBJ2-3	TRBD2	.	TGTGCCAGCAGTACTATAGCGGGGGGCACAGATACGCAGTATTTT	CASSTIAGGTDTQYF
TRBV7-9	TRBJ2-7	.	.	TGTGCCAGCAGCTTCGGAGGACAGCAATACGAGCAGTACTTC	CASSFGGQQYEQYF
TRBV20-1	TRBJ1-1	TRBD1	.	TGCAGTGCAGCACAGGGGGAAGCTTTCTTT	CSAAQGEAFF
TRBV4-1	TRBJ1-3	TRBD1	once	TGCGCCAGCAGCCAAGATGGGGGAGGACAGGCGAACTCTGGAAACACCATATATTTT	CASSQDGGGQANSGNTIYF
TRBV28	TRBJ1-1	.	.	TGTGCCAGCAGAAGCAGAACTGAAGCTTTCTTT	CASRSRTEAFF
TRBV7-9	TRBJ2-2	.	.	TGTGCCAGCAGCTTAGCTCAAGGTAGCGGAGAGATTAACACCGGGGAGCTGTTTTTT	CASSLAQGSGEINTGELFF